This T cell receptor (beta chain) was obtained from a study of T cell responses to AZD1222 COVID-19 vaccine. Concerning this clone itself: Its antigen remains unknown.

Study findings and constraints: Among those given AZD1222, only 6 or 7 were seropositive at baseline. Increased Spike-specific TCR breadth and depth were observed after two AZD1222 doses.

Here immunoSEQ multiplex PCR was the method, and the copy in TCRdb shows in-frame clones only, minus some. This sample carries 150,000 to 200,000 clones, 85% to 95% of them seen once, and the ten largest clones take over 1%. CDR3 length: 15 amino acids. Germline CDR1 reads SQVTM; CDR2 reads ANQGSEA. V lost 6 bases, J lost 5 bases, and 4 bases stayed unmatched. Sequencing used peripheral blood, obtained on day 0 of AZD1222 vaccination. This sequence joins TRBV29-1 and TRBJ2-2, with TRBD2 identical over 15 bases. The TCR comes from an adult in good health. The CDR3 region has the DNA TGCAGCGTCAAGGGACTAGCGGGGGGAACCGGGGAGCTGTTTTTT. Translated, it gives CSVKGLAGGTGELFF.